The entry below gives a single T cell receptor beta chain sequence along with its context. The target antigen is unknown. Peripheral blood genomic DNA, not sorted cells or RNA, was the template. TRB rearrangements spanning V, D and J were amplified using mixed TRB-A/B primers. TCRdb itself ran the multiplex PCR reads through MiXCR, one entry per CDR3 protein. The sample yields 2,000 to 2,500 distinct CDR3 sequences, 22% seen once. This entry belongs to a study of T cell repertoires in aging, cancer and after chemotherapy. Study-level information: Paired samples before and after chemotherapy came from chronic lymphocytic leukemia patients on fludarabine- or bendamustine-based regimens.

Study-wide results and limits: Across the chemotherapy interval, each cancer cohort showed higher median generation probability, suggesting thymic rebound.

In germline, CDR1 is DFQATT, CDR2 SNEGSKA (reference sequence). V lost 0 bases and J lost 4, with 7 bases in between. The CDR3 extends over 14 amino acids. The TCR sequence derives from a human donor with a blood cancer. V and J are TRBV20-1 and TRBJ1-6; D is undetermined. Sequencing was done on a sample of blood. The CDR3 bases are TGCAGTGCTAGAGATATCGCTTATAATTCACCCCTCCACTTT. Translation: CSARDIAYNSPLHF.